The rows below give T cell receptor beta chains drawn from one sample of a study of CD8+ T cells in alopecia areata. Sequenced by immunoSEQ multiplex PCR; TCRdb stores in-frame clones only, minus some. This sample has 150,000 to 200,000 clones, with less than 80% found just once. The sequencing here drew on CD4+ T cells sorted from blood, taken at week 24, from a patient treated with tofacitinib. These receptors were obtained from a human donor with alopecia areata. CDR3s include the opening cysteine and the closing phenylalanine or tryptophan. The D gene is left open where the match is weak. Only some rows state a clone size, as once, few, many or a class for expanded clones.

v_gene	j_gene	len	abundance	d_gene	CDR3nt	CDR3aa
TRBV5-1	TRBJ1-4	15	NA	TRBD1	TGCGCCAGCAGCTTCGGGACAGGGGCGAAAGAAAAACTGTTTTTT	CASSFGTGAKEKLFF
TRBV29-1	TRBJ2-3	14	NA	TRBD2	TGCAGCGTTGGTCTAGCGGGGGGCACAGATACGCAGTATTTT	CSVGLAGGTDTQYF
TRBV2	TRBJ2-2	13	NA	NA	TGTGCCAGCAGTGAAGCGGGCACCGGGGAGCTGTTTTTT	CASSEAGTGELFF
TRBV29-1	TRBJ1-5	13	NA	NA	TGCAGCGTTGGGGAGGGTAATGGCCAGCCCCAGCATTTT	CSVGEGNGQPQHF
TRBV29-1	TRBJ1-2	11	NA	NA	TGCAGCGTTGGGATTGGTCTTGGCTACACCTTC	CSVGIGLGYTF
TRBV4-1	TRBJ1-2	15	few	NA	TGCGCCAGCAGCCAAGTTGAGGGGACAAATTATGGCTACACCTTC	CASSQVEGTNYGYTF
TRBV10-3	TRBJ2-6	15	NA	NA	TGTGCCACCCGAGAGGGGTTATCCGGGGCCAACGTCCTGACTTTC	CATREGLSGANVLTF
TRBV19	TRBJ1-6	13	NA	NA	TGTGCCAGTAGTATCCGGCATAATTCACCCCTCCACTTT	CASSIRHNSPLHF
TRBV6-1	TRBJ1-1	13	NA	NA	TGTGCCAGCAGCTACCCCCCTGGCTCTGAAGCTTTCTTT	CASSYPPGSEAFF
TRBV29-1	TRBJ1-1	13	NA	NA	TGCAGCGTGATACGCCTCGGGGACACTGAAGCTTTCTTT	CSVIRLGDTEAFF
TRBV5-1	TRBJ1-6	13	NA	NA	TGCGCCAGCAGCTTGGATGGGGGGAGGTCCCTCCACTTT	CASSLDGGRSLHF
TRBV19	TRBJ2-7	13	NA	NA	TGTGCCAGTAGTGGGCTGAACTCCTACGAGCAGTACTTC	CASSGLNSYEQYF
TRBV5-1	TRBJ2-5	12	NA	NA	TGCGCCAGCAGCTTGGCTCCGGAGACCCAGTACTTC	CASSLAPETQYF
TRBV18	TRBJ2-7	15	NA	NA	TGTGCCAGCTCACCGACGAGGACACCTACCTACGAGCAGTACTTC	CASSPTRTPTYEQYF
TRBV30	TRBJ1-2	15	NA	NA	TGTGCCTGGAGTGTAGGCGGGGGGCCTGGCTATGGCTACACCTTC	CAWSVGGGPGYGYTF
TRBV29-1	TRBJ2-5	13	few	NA	TGCAGCGTTGATAAAGCGGCTCAAGAGACCCAGTACTTC	CSVDKAAQETQYF
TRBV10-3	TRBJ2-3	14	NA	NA	TGTGCCATCAGTCCGGGACCCTTAACAGATACGCAGTATTTT	CAISPGPLTDTQYF
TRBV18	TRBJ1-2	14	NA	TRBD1	TGTGCCAGCTCACCGAGAGGGACAGTCTATGGCTACACCTTC	CASSPRGTVYGYTF
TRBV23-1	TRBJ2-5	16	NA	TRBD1	TGCGCCAGCAGTCAACCCGGGACAGGGGGACAAGAGACCCAGTACTTC	CASSQPGTGGQETQYF
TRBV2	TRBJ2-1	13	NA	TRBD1	TGTGCCAGCAGTTACGCCGGGACAGGTGAGCAGTTCTTC	CASSYAGTGEQFF
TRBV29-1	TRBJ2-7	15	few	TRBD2	TGCAGCGTTGACTCATCCGGGACGGGAGGCTACGAGCAGTACTTC	CSVDSSGTGGYEQYF
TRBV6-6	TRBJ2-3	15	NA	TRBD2	TGTGCCAGCAGGATAGCGGGGGGGAGGACAGATACGCAGTATTTT	CASRIAGGRTDTQYF
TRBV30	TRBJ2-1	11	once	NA	TGTGCCTGGAGTGGACAGACCCAGCAGTTCTTC	CAWSGQTQQFF
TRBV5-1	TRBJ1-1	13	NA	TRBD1	TGCGCCAGCAGCTTGCAGGGGGACACTGAAGCTTTCTTT	CASSLQGDTEAFF
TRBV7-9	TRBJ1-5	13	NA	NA	TGTGCCAGCACCACAGGGTCAAGTCAGCCCCAGCATTTT	CASTTGSSQPQHF
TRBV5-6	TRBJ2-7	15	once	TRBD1	TGTGCCAGCAGCACTACGCCGGGACAGGGCTACGAGCAGTACTTC	CASSTTPGQGYEQYF
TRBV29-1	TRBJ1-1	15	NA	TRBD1	TGCAGCGCCAAAGGGAGGACAGGGGAGTACACTGAAGCTTTCTTT	CSAKGRTGEYTEAFF
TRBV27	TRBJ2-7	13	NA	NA	TGTGCCAGCAGTAGCCGGGACGGCTACGAGCAGTACTTC	CASSSRDGYEQYF
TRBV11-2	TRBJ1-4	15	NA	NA	TGTGCCAGCAGCTTAGGTGGGACAACTGGTGAAAAACTGTTTTTT	CASSLGGTTGEKLFF
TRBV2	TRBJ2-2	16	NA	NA	TGTGCCAGCAGGCCCCCTCTCGTCGCGAACACCGGGGAGCTGTTTTTT	CASRPPLVANTGELFF
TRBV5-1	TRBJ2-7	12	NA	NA	TGCGCCAGCAGAAGGGACGCGGAGGAGCAGTACTTC	CASRRDAEEQYF
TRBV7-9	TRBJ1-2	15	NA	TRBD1	TGTGCCAGCAGCTATAGACCGGGACAGAACTATGGCTACACCTTC	CASSYRPGQNYGYTF
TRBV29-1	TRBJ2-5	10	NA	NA	TGCAGCGTTGGTAGGGAGACCCAGTACTTC	CSVGRETQYF
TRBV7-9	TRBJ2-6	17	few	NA	TGTGCCAGCAGCTTAGAAGTGGCCTCCTCTGGGGCCAACGTCCTGACTTTC	CASSLEVASSGANVLTF
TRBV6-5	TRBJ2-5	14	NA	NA	TGTGCCAGCAGCGCCAGCCACACCAAAGAGACCCAGTACTTC	CASSASHTKETQYF
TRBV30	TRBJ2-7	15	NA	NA	TGTGCCTGGAGTGTAGTACGGGGCTTTGCATCCGAGCAGTACTTC	CAWSVVRGFASEQYF
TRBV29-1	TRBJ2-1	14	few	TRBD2	TGCAGCGTTCGGCCTAGCGGGGGGGCCAATGAGCAGTTCTTC	CSVRPSGGANEQFF
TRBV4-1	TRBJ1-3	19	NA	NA	TGCGCCAGCAGCCAAGATCTGGGCGCAGTCGATTCCTCTGGAAACACCATATATTTT	CASSQDLGAVDSSGNTIYF
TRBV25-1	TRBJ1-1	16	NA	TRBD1	TGTGCCAGCAGACCGCCTGGGACAGGGTCCGGAGGTGAAGCTTTCTTT	CASRPPGTGSGGEAFF
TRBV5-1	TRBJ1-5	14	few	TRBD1	TGCGCCAGCAGCTCCGGGACAGGGGGTCAGCCCCAGCATTTT	CASSSGTGGQPQHF
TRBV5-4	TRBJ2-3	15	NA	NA	TGTGCCAGCAGCTTGGACACGAAGCCCACAGATACGCAGTATTTT	CASSLDTKPTDTQYF
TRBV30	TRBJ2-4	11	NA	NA	TGTGCCTGGAGTGTTGGGTTAGCGCAGTACTTC	CAWSVGLAQYF
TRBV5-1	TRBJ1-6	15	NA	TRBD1	TGCGCCAGCAGCGGAGGGACAGGGGGAAATTCACCCCTCCACTTT	CASSGGTGGNSPLHF
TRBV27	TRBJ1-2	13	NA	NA	TGTGCCAGCAGCCTAGGGAGGGCCTATGGCTACACCTTC	CASSLGRAYGYTF